This T cell receptor (beta chain) was captured by sequencing in a study of shared clonotypes between healthy human individuals. This table comes from immunoSEQ multiplex PCR, and its TCRdb copy is limited to in-frame clones, with some not included. The sample includes 550,000 to 800,000 clones, about 90% seen only once; the top ten take about 34%. V was trimmed by 0 bases and J by 4 bases, leaving 15 bases between them. The CDR3 has 15 residues. Germline V gives CDR1 SQVTM, CDR2 ANQGSEA. The receptor's source is a man between 18 and 29 years old in good health. Some clones in this sample may be carry-over from other donors' samples. Sample: memory CD8+ T cells from PBMCs. Subset of the sample: CD45RO+ cells pooled with CCR7-negative TemRA cells. The gene calls are TRBV29-1 and TRBJ1-2; possible D gene TRBD1, 5 bases. This chain's CDR3 is CSVEEVSGPVYGYTF. The CDR3 region has the DNA TGCAGCGTTGAAGAGGTCTCAGGGCCCGTCTATGGCTACACCTTC.